Shown below are 18 T cell receptor beta chains from a single sample sequenced in a study of T cell clonality in common variable immunodeficiency. Some clones are missing from TCRdb's copy, which holds only in-frame ones; the method was immunoSEQ multiplex PCR. This sample includes tens of thousands of clones with no singletons; its ten biggest clones take up 3.8%. The sample comprised peripheral blood mononuclear cells. The receptors were sampled from a person aged 18 to 75 in good health.

This clone was observed many times. Read coverage stops 3 residues before the CDR3 terminus; the germline J gene supplies the remainder. The rearrangement uses TRBV14 and TRBJ1-4, with TRBD1 matching 11 bases. The CDR3 is 16 residues long. Germline CDR1 is SGHDN and CDR2 is FVKESK. With V trimmed by 2 bases and J by 6 bases, 5 bases remained unmatched. CDR3 in amino acids: CASSQQTGQGDEKLFF. CDR3 DNA, as far as it was read: TGTGCCAGCAGCCAACAAACGGGACAGGGGGATGAAAAA.

Many counts were recorded for this clone. From the germline J gene comes the end of the CDR3, since the read stops 3 residues before it. This chain connects TRBV6-1 to TRBJ2-7; 10 bases line up with TRBD2. Trimming cost V 4 bases and J 2 bases; bases outside gene matches: 2. Per the germline V gene, CDR1 is MNHNS and CDR2 is SASEGT. The CDR3 has 14 amino acids. CDR3 DNA, as far as it was read: TGTGCCAGCAGTGCAACTAGCGGGACCTACGAG. Translation: CASSATSGTYE. The whole CDR3 sequence reads CASSATSGTYEQYF.

The sample holds many counts of this clone. The read terminates 3 residues before the CDR3 end, so the remaining end is supplied by the germline J gene. The chain has TRBV20-1 and TRBJ1-1, with TRBD1 as a possible D gene (5 bases). Per germline, CDR1 DFQATT and CDR2 SNEGSKA (reference sequence). The CDR3 is 13 amino acids. Trimming pared 4 bases from V and 0 bases from J, leaving 9 bases between. The CDR3 is CSATKDMNTEAFF. The sequenced part of the CDR3 DNA is TGCAGTGCTACCAAGGACATGAACACTGAA.

This clone appeared many times. Sequencing ends 3 residues short of the CDR3 end; the germline J gene provides the rest. The J gene is TRBJ1-2, the V gene TRBV14; D not certain. Trimming took off 5 bases at V and 4 bases at J, with 8 bases between the two ends. This CDR3 is 12 amino acids long. The V gene's germline CDR1 is SGHDN and CDR2 FVKESK. CDR3 sequence reads: CASSYEGYGYTF. Incomplete CDR3 DNA: TGTGCCAGCAGCTACGAGGGCTATGGC. Looking up the rest from reference TRBV14 and TRBJ1-2 gives the full variable domain: EAGVTQFPSHSVIEKGQTVTLRCDPISGHDNLYWYRRVMGKEIKFLLHFVKESKQDESGMPNNRFLAERTGGTYSTLKVQPAELEDSGVYFCASSYEGYGYTFGSGTRLTVV.

This clone was recorded at least ten times. The read falls 3 residues short of the CDR3 end, and the missing part is taken from the germline J gene. V usage is TRBV4-1 and J usage is TRBJ2-7; TRBD1 agrees at 7 bases. This CDR3 has 16 amino acids. J was trimmed by 1 base and V by 0 bases; bases with no gene match: 6. Germline loops: CDR1 MGHRA, CDR2 YSYEKL. CDR3 sequence reads: CASSQDPTGSSYEQYF. Incomplete CDR3 DNA: TGCGCCAGCAGCCAAGACCCGACAGGGTCATCCTACGAG.

In regard to this clone: The sequenced fragment ends 3 residues before the CDR3 boundary, so the rest is inferred from the germline J gene. The chain is built from TRBV29-1 and TRBJ2-3, with a tentative D call TRBD1 (6 bases). Germline V gene data show CDR1 as SQVTM and CDR2 as ANQGSEA. This CDR3 region has 12 residues. The CDR3 bases that were read are TGCAGCGCCACTTCAGGGGATCAGCCG. Translating gives CSATSGDQP. The entire CDR3 is CSATSGDQPQYF.

Remarks on this clone: The read ends 3 residues before the CDR3 terminus; that terminus is restored from the germline J gene. This chain connects TRBV7-8 to TRBJ2-3; no definite D call. CDR1 SGHVS and CDR2 FQNEAQ come from the germline V gene. The CDR3 covers 15 residues. The CDR3 sequence: CASSLAHKGQETQYF. The CDR3 DNA, read in part, is TGTGCCAGCAGCTTAGCGCATAAGGGCCAAGAGACG. The full variable domain, its missing parts supplied by reference TRBV7-8 and TRBJ2-3, is GAGVSQSPRYKVAKRGQDVALRCDPISGHVSLFWYQQALGQGPEFLTYFQNEAQLDKSGLPSDRFFAERPEGSVSTLKIQRTQQEDSAVYLCASSLAHKGQETQYFGPGTRLTVL.

This clone has a count of ten or more. The CDR3 end lies 3 residues beyond the end of the read and is filled in from the germline J gene. V is TRBV5-1 and J is TRBJ2-3; D may be TRBD2 (5 bases). The CDR3 covers 16 residues. Germline V gene lookup returns CDR1 SGHRS and CDR2 YFSETQ. The covered CDR3 bases are TGCGCCAGCAGCTTGAAGGCTAGCCAAGGTCAAGAGACG. This codes for CASSLKASQGQET. The CDR3 in full is CASSLKASQGQETQYF. The complete variable domain, with remaining parts taken from reference TRBV5-1 and TRBJ2-3, reads KAGVTQTPRYLIKTRGQQVTLSCSPISGHRSVSWYQQTPGQGLQFLFEYFSETQRNKGNFPGRFSGRQFSNSRSEMNVSTLELGDSALYLCASSLKASQGQETQYFGPGTRLTVL.

This clone has ten or more counts. The CDR3 is cut off 3 residues early in the read; its end comes from the germline J gene. V and J are TRBV18 and TRBJ1-1; TRBD1 matches at 11 bases. Germline lookup yields CDR1 KGHSH and CDR2 LQKENI. The V segment lost 2 bases and the J segment 4 bases; nucleotides outside the gene matches: 12. This CDR3 spans 18 amino acids. This CDR3 is CASSPEWRGTGGSTEAFF. CDR3 DNA, as far as it was read: TGTGCCAGCTCACCAGAGTGGAGAGGGACAGGGGGAAGCACTGAA.

This clone is labeled as medium-sized (0.01 to 0.1%). The CDR3 end falls 3 residues outside the read, so it is completed with the germline J gene. The chain is built from TRBV6-2 or TRBV6-3 and TRBJ2-5; D possibly corresponds to TRBD1 (6 bases). Germline CDR1 MNHEY, CDR2 SVGEGT. The CDR3 totals 14 residues. Trimming left V 2 bases short and J 1 base short, with 8 bases between. The CDR3 loop is CASSYTGPQETQYF. The covered CDR3 bases are TGTGCCAGCAGTTACACAGGGCCCCAAGAGACC.

This clone was recorded many times. The read terminates 3 residues before the CDR3 end, so the remaining end is supplied by the germline J gene. V is TRBV18 and J is TRBJ2-5, with D maybe TRBD2 (5 bases). The CDR3 loop spans 13 amino acids. Germline V gene lookup returns CDR1 KGHSH and CDR2 LQKENI. Incomplete CDR3 DNA: TGTGCGACTTCTTTCGGGGAACAAGAGACC. Translation gives CATSFGEQET. The full CDR3 protein reads CATSFGEQETQYF.

This clone was seen at least ten times. Sequencing ends 3 residues short of the CDR3 end; the germline J gene provides the rest. The gene calls are TRBV29-1 and TRBJ2-1; weak D call: TRBD1 (6 bases). The CDR3 runs 11 residues. With 5 bases removed from V and 7 bases from J, the gap between germline ends came to 9 bases. Germline lookup yields CDR1 SQVTM and CDR2 ANQGSEA. Here the CDR3 reads CSVPRGNEQFF. The part of the CDR3 DNA that was read is TGCAGCGTTCCCAGGGGTAATGAG.

This clone was seen repeatedly, ten times or more. The CDR3 is cut off 3 residues early in the read; its end comes from the germline J gene. J is TRBJ2-5 and V is TRBV28, with 7 nucleotides matching TRBD1. V lost 5 bases to trimming and J lost 7 bases; unmatched junction nucleotides: 10. The germline V gene has CDR1 MDHEN and CDR2 SYDVKM. The CDR3 contains 14 residues. CDR3: CASSINRGLGTQYF. The covered CDR3 bases are TGTGCCAGCAGTATAAACAGGGGCCTGGGGACC.

This clone was observed at least ten times. The CDR3 extends 3 residues past the end of the read, so its final part is completed from the germline J gene. The V call is TRBV7-9, the J call TRBJ2-3; TRBD1 agrees at 9 bases. The CDR3 has 14 amino acids. V lost 6 bases to trimming and J lost 5 bases; unmatched junction nucleotides: 6. Per the germline V gene, CDR1 is SEHNR and CDR2 is FQNEAQ (reference sequence). CDR3 sequence: CASSFTGGGDTQYF. The DNA read from the CDR3 is TGTGCCAGCAGTTTTACAGGGGGCGGAGATACG.

This clone appeared many times. The DNA ends 3 residues before the CDR3 does, and the rest of the CDR3 is filled in from the germline J gene. The chain uses TRBV5-1 and TRBJ2-1; TRBD1 matches 8 bases. Germline CDR1 reads SGHRS; CDR2 reads YFSETQ. This CDR3 is built from 17 residues. With V trimmed by 1 base and J by 4 bases, 10 bases remained unmatched. The covered CDR3 bases are TGCGCCAGCAGCTTGTACCCAGGGGGCGTTGGGTACAATGAG. Protein product: CASSLYPGGVGYNE. The entire CDR3 is CASSLYPGGVGYNEQFF. The full variable domain, with the rest looked up from reference TRBV5-1 and TRBJ2-1, is KAGVTQTPRYLIKTRGQQVTLSCSPISGHRSVSWYQQTPGQGLQFLFEYFSETQRNKGNFPGRFSGRQFSNSRSEMNVSTLELGDSALYLCASSLYPGGVGYNEQFFGPGTRLTVL.

Turning to this clone: The CDR3 end falls 3 residues outside the read, so it is completed with the germline J gene. The rearrangement links TRBV19 to TRBJ1-2; D remains ambiguous. Germline V gene sequence: CDR1 LNHDA, CDR2 SQIVND (reference sequence). This CDR3 has 15 residues. The chain's CDR3 is CASSANGGRVDTYTF. The sequenced CDR3 bases are TGTGCCAGTAGTGCCAACGGAGGGCGCGTCGATACC.

This clone was seen at least ten times. The read ends 3 residues early relative to the CDR3; the germline J gene fills the gap. The J gene is TRBJ2-3, the V gene TRBV7-2; D gene unclear. From germline, CDR1 is SGHTA and CDR2 FQGNSA. Trimming took 5 bases from V and 5 from J, leaving 8 bases between them. The CDR3 has 12 amino acids. CDR3 residues: CASSLTGDTQYF. The sequenced part of the CDR3 DNA is TGTGCCAGCAGCCTAACCGGAGATACG.

In this sample, this clone turned up many times. The read stops 3 residues short of the end of the CDR3; the missing end is completed from the germline J gene. The chain combines TRBV18 with TRBJ2-1; 7 nucleotides match TRBD1. The CDR3 spans 12 residues. The germline CDR1 and CDR2 sequences are KGHSH and LQKENI. With 3 bases clipped from V and 9 bases from J, the junction kept 2 bases outside the gene matches. CDR3 DNA, as far as it was read: TGTGCCAGCTCACCGGGACAGACTGAG. This sequence encodes CASSPGQTE. The full CDR3 is CASSPGQTEQFF.